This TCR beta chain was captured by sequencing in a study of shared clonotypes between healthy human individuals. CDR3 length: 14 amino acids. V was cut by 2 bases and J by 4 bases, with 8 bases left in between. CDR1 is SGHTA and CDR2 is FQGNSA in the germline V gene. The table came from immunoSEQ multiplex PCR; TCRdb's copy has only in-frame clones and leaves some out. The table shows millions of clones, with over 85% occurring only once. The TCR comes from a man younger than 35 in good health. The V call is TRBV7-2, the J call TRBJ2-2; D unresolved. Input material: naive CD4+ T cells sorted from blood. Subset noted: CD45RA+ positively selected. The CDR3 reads CASSLRRATGELFF. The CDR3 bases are TGTGCCAGCAGCTTACGACGGGCCACCGGGGAGCTGTTTTTT.